This TCR beta chain was retrieved from a study of persistence of HIV-infected CD4 T cells. Study outcomes and limitations: Antigen-responding cells were enriched for degenerate expanded CDR3beta sequences. Compared with CD3/CD28-stimulated cells, CMV- and Gag-responding cells showed lower TCRbeta richness.

Sequencing used immunoSEQ version 4 in survey mode. TCRdb keeps only in-frame clones here, not all; method: immunoSEQ multiplex PCR. The sample yields 25,000 to 35,000 clones, around 82% seen once. Germline values: CDR1 WNHNN, CDR2 SYGVQD (reference sequence). This CDR3 contains 12 residues. V lost 4 bases, J lost 0 bases, and 3 bases lay in between. Notes on this clone: Its antigen is unidentified.

Lysates of CMV-infected fibroblasts at around 9.8 ug/mL stimulated these cells. CD40L-negative CD69-negative CD45RO-high memory CD4+ T cells were sorted as populations depleted of antigen-responding cells. Stimulated PBMCs had first been depleted of CD8+ T cells. CD8-depleted PBMCs were stimulated 15 to 20 hours with anti-CD28/CD49d costimulation, CD40-blocking antibody and enfuvirtide. The specimen comprised CD4+ T cells sorted from PBMCs after approximately 20-hour stimulation, sampled from a patient who received antiretroviral therapy. The V and J genes are TRBV10-1 and TRBJ2-5, with D unresolved. This receptor was obtained from an adult woman with HIV who was CMV-seropositive. The CDR3 loop is CASSGYQETQYF. In DNA form, the CDR3 reads TGCGCCAGCAGTGGGTACCAAGAGACCCAGTACTTC.